This record covers a single TCR beta chain. This specimen belongs to a study of blood T cells in healthy people across ages. The use of a sample-barcoded 5' primer and a J-beta primer mix characterized a second PCR of roughly 6 to 12 cycles. Each CDR3 protein gets one entry after TCRdb re-called the 5' RACE reads with MiXCR. Of about 1.4 million distinct CDR3 sequences listed, around 59% were seen once; the top ten hold roughly 6.3%. Sequencing was carried out using blood. The clonotype originates from a man younger than 30 in good health.

CDR3 coding DNA: TGTGCCAGCACTAACCCACGGAGGGACACTGAAGCTTTCTTT. This sequence encodes CASTNPRRDTEAFF. The chain is built from TRBV6-2 or TRBV6-3 and TRBJ1-1; D ambiguous. The CDR3 is made up of 14 amino acids. V dropped 7 bases and J dropped 3 bases, with 15 bases sitting between them. Germline assignment: CDR1 MNHEY and CDR2 SVGEGT.